These 25 T cell receptor beta chains originate from one sample sequenced in a study of cytomegalovirus exposure and HLA in healthy donors. Primers included in the PCR were 60 Vbeta and 13 Jbeta primers. Assay: immunoSEQ multiplex PCR; the TCRdb copy retains only in-frame clones and omits some. Of about 110,000 clones in the sample, approximately 84% were seen once. The source material was PBMCs. All receptors derive from a man between 35 and 55 years old in good health and CMV-seronegative.

The V and J genes are TRBV18 and TRBJ2-1; possibly TRBD1 for D (5 bases). V gave up 5 bases and J gave up 4 bases, with 15 bases separating them. CDR3 size: 15 residues. Germline V gene data show CDR1 as KGHSH and CDR2 as LQKENI. The CDR3 nucleotides read TGTGCCAGCTCAGCCAACCCCACAGGTTACAATGAGCAGTTCTTC. Translation: CASSANPTGYNEQFF.

The chain employs TRBV5-1 and TRBJ1-5; D is undetermined. Per the germline V gene, CDR1 is SGHRS and CDR2 is YFSETQ. This CDR3 spans 15 amino acids. V gave up 0 bases and J gave up 6 bases, with 13 bases separating them. This CDR3 is CASSLGGGLGQPQHF. In DNA form, the CDR3 reads TGCGCCAGCAGCTTGGGAGGCGGGTTAGGTCAGCCCCAGCATTTT.

This clone was seen once. The chain couples TRBV4-1 to TRBJ1-1; D gene unclear. The CDR3 has 15 residues. Per the germline V gene, CDR1 is MGHRA and CDR2 is YSYEKL. The ends were cut back, 2 bases at V and 4 bases at J, with 14 bases in the middle. The CDR3 region is CASSQQLVDLTEAFF. The CDR3 nucleotides are TGCGCCAGCAGCCAACAGTTGGTTGATCTCACTGAAGCTTTCTTT.

V is TRBV7-8 and J is TRBJ1-2; TRBD1 matches at 7 bases. Germline trimming cut 4 bases from V and 1 base from J; bases unmatched to any gene: 6. This CDR3 is built from 15 residues. Germline V gives CDR1 SGHVS, CDR2 FQNEAQ. DNA for the CDR3: TGTGCCAGCAGCTACCGGACAGGAGATAACTATGGCTACACCTTC. Protein product: CASSYRTGDNYGYTF.

The rearrangement uses TRBV30 and TRBJ1-2; the match to TRBD1 covers 8 bases. Trimming at V came to 5 bases and at J to 8 bases, leaving 10 bases not matched to a gene. The CDR3 totals 13 residues. Germline V gene sequence: CDR1 GTSNPN, CDR2 SVGIG (reference sequence). The CDR3 DNA sequence: TGTGCCTGGGACCAGGGGGCCCCGAGAGGCTACACCTTC. Its protein is CAWDQGAPRGYTF.

This sequence joins TRBV5-1 and TRBJ1-2; the match to TRBD1 covers 7 bases. Germline CDR1 SGHRS, CDR2 YFSETQ. V gave up 0 bases and J gave up 1 base; unmatched junction bases: 6. The CDR3 loop spans 16 amino acids. CDR3 sequence (DNA): TGCGCCAGCAGCTTGGGGGGCAGGGACAGTAACTATGGCTACACCTTC. It yields the protein CASSLGGRDSNYGYTF.

This clone was counted a single time. The chain combines TRBV6-5 with TRBJ2-7; D perhaps matches TRBD1 (5 bases). Germline V gene data show CDR1 as MNHEY and CDR2 as SVGAGI. V lost 2 bases and J lost 2, with 7 bases in between. This CDR3 has 13 amino acids. CDR3 nucleotides: TGTGCCAGCAGTTACAGGGGCGCCTACGAGCAGTACTTC. It translates to CASSYRGAYEQYF.

V gene TRBV2 combines with J gene TRBJ2-7; D gene unclear. The CDR3 has 13 amino acids. Trimming stripped 4 bases from V and 3 bases from J, with 10 bases between. Per the germline V gene, CDR1 is SNHLY and CDR2 is FYNNEI. The CDR3 nucleotides read TGTGCCAGCAGTGTCGAGGCAAACTACGAGCAGTACTTC. Encoded protein: CASSVEANYEQYF. Full variable domain (remainder filled in from reference TRBV2 and TRBJ2-7): EPEVTQTPSHQVTQMGQEVILRCVPISNHLYFYWYRQILGQKVEFLVSFYNNEISEKSEIFDDQFSVERPDGSNFTLKIRSTKLEDSAMYFCASSVEANYEQYFGPGTRLTVT.

V usage is TRBV6-4 and J usage is TRBJ1-2, with TRBD1 matching over 9 bases. The V gene's germline CDR1 is MRHNA and CDR2 SNTAGT. After removal of 8 bases from V and 7 bases from J, the junction contained 5 bases not matched to a gene. The CDR3 length is 12 residues. The CDR3 here is CASGTGYSGYTF. CDR3 nucleotides: TGTGCCAGCGGGACAGGGTATTCTGGCTACACCTTC.

The gene calls are TRBV28 and TRBJ1-5, with D perhaps TRBD1 (5 bases). Looked up from germline, CDR1 is MDHEN and CDR2 is SYDVKM. This CDR3 is 13 amino acids long. Trimming took 11 bases from V and 0 from J, leaving 11 bases between them. CDR3 nucleotide sequence: TGTGCCTCCAGGGTTAATAGCAATCAGCCCCAGCATTTT. This translates into CASRVNSNQPQHF.

Of note for this clone: Other nucleotide sequences from this sample produce the same CDR3. V usage is TRBV5-1 and J usage is TRBJ1-1; no reliable D call. Germline V gives CDR1 SGHRS, CDR2 YFSETQ. Trimming took 0 bases from V and 1 from J, leaving 7 bases between them. The CDR3 extends over 14 amino acids. CDR3 in amino acids: CASSLAPGNTEAFF. The CDR3 region has the DNA TGCGCCAGCAGCTTGGCCCCAGGGAACACTGAAGCTTTCTTT.

The rearrangement uses TRBV5-1 and TRBJ1-1; 7 nucleotides agree with TRBD1. The CDR3 consists of 13 residues. The germline gives CDR1 SGHRS, CDR2 YFSETQ. The V segment lost 8 bases and the J segment 5 bases; nucleotides outside the gene matches: 9. CDR3 region: CASSQGGGTEAFF. The DNA of the CDR3 is TGCGCCAGTTCCCAGGGGGGCGGGACTGAAGCTTTCTTT.

The chain recombines TRBV10-2 with TRBJ2-1; no firm D call. Per the germline V gene, CDR1 is WSHSY and CDR2 is SAAADI. Trimming cost V 4 bases and J 8 bases, with 6 bases left between them. The CDR3 runs 11 residues. CDR3 sequence: CASSAIDEQFF. CDR3 in DNA: TGCGCCAGCAGTGCCATTGATGAGCAGTTCTTC.

The chain uses TRBV30 and TRBJ1-1, with D uncertain. The CDR3 runs to 11 residues. Per the germline V gene, CDR1 is GTSNPN and CDR2 is SVGIG (reference sequence). Trimming removed 3 bases from V and 5 bases from J, with 7 bases in between. The CDR3 region is CAWSRETEAFF. The CDR3 coding sequence is TGTGCCTGGAGCCGCGAGACTGAAGCTTTCTTT.

The chain is built from TRBV25-1 and TRBJ1-3; the D gene is possibly TRBD1 (6 bases). Trimming stripped 1 base from V and 4 bases from J, with 11 bases between. Germline lookup yields CDR1 MGHDK and CDR2 SYGVNS. The CDR3 consists of 15 residues. The CDR3 region has the DNA TGTGCCAGCAGTGAATTGTCAGGGGTCGGAAACACCATATATTTT. It is translated as CASSELSGVGNTIYF.

The gene calls are TRBV19 and TRBJ1-5; the D gene is possibly TRBD1 (6 bases). Germline CDR1 LNHDA, CDR2 SQIVND (reference sequence). V was clipped by 3 bases and J by 0 bases, with 15 bases between them. The CDR3 is 17 amino acids. As DNA, the CDR3 is TGTGCCAGTAGTATGATGGACAGCTCCTATAGCAATCAGCCCCAGCATTTT. It translates to CASSMMDSSYSNQPQHF.

V usage is TRBV6-5 and J usage is TRBJ2-3; D is possibly TRBD1 (6 bases). Germline CDR1 and CDR2: MNHEY and SVGAGI. The ends were cut back, 6 bases at V and 1 base at J, with 8 bases in the middle. The CDR3 has 13 residues. CDR3 nucleotide sequence: TGTGCCAGCAGCGAGGGGGGCACAGATACGCAGTATTTT. This gives the protein CASSEGGTDTQYF.

The chain recombines TRBV2 with TRBJ2-1, with 9 bases that match TRBD1. Trimming took 9 bases from V and 7 from J; bases not matched to a gene: 7. Germline CDR1 SNHLY, CDR2 FYNNEI. The CDR3 sequence is 13 residues long. The CDR3 bases are TGTGCCAGTGATGGGACAGGGCTAAATGAGCAGTTCTTC. Amino acid sequence: CASDGTGLNEQFF.

The chain couples TRBV19 to TRBJ1-5; TRBD1 matches at 8 bases. With 8 bases clipped from V and 0 bases from J, the junction kept 12 bases outside the gene matches. Germline CDR1 is LNHDA and CDR2 is SQIVND (reference sequence). The CDR3 totals 17 residues. DNA for the CDR3: TGTGCCAGTCAATGGGGGACAGGAGGTTATAGCAATCAGCCCCAGCATTTT. Amino acids: CASQWGTGGYSNQPQHF.

A single count supports this clone. The rearrangement links TRBV6-1 to TRBJ1-1, with no clear D. V dropped 1 base and J dropped 1 base, with 4 bases sitting between them. The length of the CDR3 is 13 residues. Germline V lookup: CDR1 MNHNS, CDR2 SASEGT. CDR3 sequence: CASSEGRNTEAFF. Here the CDR3 DNA reads TGTGCCAGCAGTGAAGGTAGGAACACTGAAGCTTTCTTT.

The chain has TRBV5-1 and TRBJ1-1; D gene unclear. With 2 bases removed from V and 0 bases from J, the gap between germline ends came to 11 bases. The CDR3 extends over 15 amino acids. The germline CDR1 and CDR2 sequences are SGHRS and YFSETQ. This CDR3 is CASSLTGSMNTEAFF. In nucleotides, the CDR3 is TGCGCCAGCAGCTTAACCGGGTCCATGAACACTGAAGCTTTCTTT.

The chain carries TRBV29-1 and TRBJ1-3, with no clear D. This CDR3 comprises 13 residues. Trimming shortened V by 4 bases and J by 0 bases, and 7 bases separated the two germline ends. Per the germline V gene, CDR1 is SQVTM and CDR2 is ANQGSEA. In nucleotides, the CDR3 is TGCAGCGTTGGGTACAGCTCTGGAAACACCATATATTTT. This codes for CSVGYSSGNTIYF. Together with reference TRBV29-1 and TRBJ1-3, the CDR3 gives the full variable domain: SAVISQKPSRDICQRGTSLTIQCQVDSQVTMMFWYRQQPGQSLTLIATANQGSEATYESGFVIDKFPISRPNLTFSTLTVSNMSPEDSSIYLCSVGYSSGNTIYFGEGSWLTVV.

V is TRBV6-1 and J is TRBJ1-5; no clear D gene. V lost 10 bases to trimming and J lost 0 bases, with 13 bases between them. CDR1 MNHNS and CDR2 SASEGT come from the germline V gene. CDR3 length: 14 amino acids. The CDR3 here is CATSWSGSNQPQHF. The CDR3 bases are TGTGCCACCTCCTGGAGTGGTAGCAATCAGCCCCAGCATTTT.

The rearrangement joins TRBV6-5 to TRBJ2-7, with 9 nucleotides matching TRBD1. V shed 6 bases, J shed 1 base, and the junction held 7 bases outside the gene matches. From germline, CDR1 is MNHEY and CDR2 SVGAGI. This CDR3 spans 15 amino acids. The CDR3 DNA is TGTGCCAGCAGAATCGACAGGGGGGGTTCCTACGAGCAGTACTTC. It codes for CASRIDRGGSYEQYF.

The chain joins TRBV6-5 to TRBJ1-1; a possible D gene is TRBD1 (5 bases). Trimming pared 6 bases from V and 0 bases from J, leaving 8 bases between. Germline V gives CDR1 MNHEY, CDR2 SVGAGI. This CDR3 is built from 13 residues. The CDR3, as DNA: TGTGCCAGCAGAACAGGCGTGAACACTGAAGCTTTCTTT. Protein product: CASRTGVNTEAFF.